The 29 T cell receptor beta chains presented below share a single source sample, sequenced in a study of CD8 T cells in ankylosing spondylitis. TCRdb recomputed calls from the 5' RACE reads with MiXCR, one row per CDR3 protein. The sample gives 150,000 to 250,000 distinct CDR3 sequences, over 10% of which show up once; approximately 15% is in the top ten. The material sequenced was blood, either unsorted or a sorted T cell fraction (not recorded which). The receptors were sampled from a male donor with ankylosing spondylitis or in good health (not recorded which).

At least ten counts were recorded for this clonotype. The chain couples TRBV4-1 to TRBJ2-2, with 15 bases aligning to TRBD2. CDR1 is MGHRA, CDR2 YSYEKL, per germline. The V segment lost 3 bases and the J segment 6 bases; nucleotides outside the gene matches: 5. This CDR3 region has 17 residues. CDR3 bases: TGCGCCAGCAGCCAGGAAGGACTAGCGGGAGGGGCCGGGGAGCTGTTTTTT. This sequence encodes CASSQEGLAGGAGELFF.

This clonotype occurred a few times. The chain couples TRBV12-3 or TRBV12-4 to TRBJ2-5, with 8 bases aligning to TRBD1. The CDR3 extends over 14 amino acids. Trimming removed 5 bases from V and 2 bases from J; junction bases left unmatched: 4. The CDR3 spells CASSRQGRQETQYF. In nucleotides, the CDR3 is TGTGCCAGCAGTCGACAGGGGAGGCAAGAGACCCAGTACTTC.

The chain combines TRBV19 with TRBJ2-1; 13 bases line up with TRBD2. The CDR3 runs to 14 residues. Looked up from germline, CDR1 is LNHDA and CDR2 is SQIVND (reference sequence). The trim removed 8 bases at V and 9 bases at J, leaving 7 bases unmatched. The chain's CDR3 is CASQLAGGLSEQFF. DNA for the CDR3: TGTGCCAGTCAACTAGCGGGAGGGTTGTCTGAGCAGTTCTTC.

This clonotype came up a few times. The rearrangement uses TRBV4-2 and TRBJ2-1; D is possibly TRBD2 (5 bases). Looked up from germline, CDR1 is LGHNA and CDR2 is YNFKEQ. The CDR3 contains 15 residues. V was trimmed by 5 bases and J by 7 bases, leaving 18 bases between them. The CDR3 nucleotides are TGTGCCAGCAGCTCCGATCGACTGCGGGTAAATGAGCAGTTCTTC. This translates into CASSSDRLRVNEQFF.

The chain combines TRBV27 with TRBJ2-5, with TRBD1 matching over 9 bases. The CDR3 loop spans 15 amino acids. CDR1 and CDR2 (germline): MNHEY, SMNVEV (reference sequence). With V trimmed by 5 bases and J by 2 bases, 6 bases remained unmatched. The CDR3 here is CASSMTGGRQETQYF. Here the CDR3 DNA reads TGTGCCAGCAGTATGACAGGGGGGCGGCAAGAGACCCAGTACTTC.

This clonotype was observed a handful of times. The chain couples TRBV27 to TRBJ2-7; 8 bases fit TRBD1. V lost 5 bases to trimming and J lost 5 bases; unmatched junction nucleotides: 11. Germline V lookup: CDR1 MNHEY, CDR2 SMNVEV (reference sequence). The CDR3 covers 15 residues. CDR3 coding DNA: TGTGCCAGCAGTCCCCGGGACAGGAGACAAAACGAGCAGTACTTC. Translation: CASSPRDRRQNEQYF.

The rearrangement links TRBV6-5 to TRBJ2-3, with D perhaps TRBD1 (6 bases). The germline CDR1 and CDR2 sequences are MNHEY and SVGAGI. The CDR3 is 16 amino acids. Trimming removed 2 bases at V and 2 bases at J, with 14 bases between. DNA for the CDR3: TGTGCCAGCAGTTACGAGAGGCAGGGGACCACAGATACGCAGTATTTT. Translated, it gives CASSYERQGTTDTQYF.

This clonotype has more than one count but fewer than ten. The chain carries TRBV2 and TRBJ2-7, with 9 bases that match TRBD1. CDR3 length: 14 amino acids. Germline V lookup: CDR1 SNHLY, CDR2 FYNNEI. After removal of 5 bases from V and 7 bases from J, the junction contained 9 bases not matched to a gene. CDR3 amino acids: CASSRVPGQGEQYF. CDR3 nucleotide sequence: TGTGCCAGCAGTAGAGTCCCGGGACAGGGAGAGCAGTACTTC.

This clonotype was recorded a few times. The chain carries TRBV30 and TRBJ2-7; 8 bases line up with TRBD2. V was pared by 3 bases and J by 2 bases, with 6 bases of the junction left unmatched. The CDR3 is made up of 14 amino acids. Looked up from germline, CDR1 is GTSNPN and CDR2 is SVGIG (reference sequence). The CDR3 region is CAWRPSGLPYEQYF. In DNA, the CDR3 is TGTGCCTGGAGACCTAGCGGGCTTCCCTACGAGCAGTACTTC.

As for this clonotype: A single base separates this from a much larger clone, so it may be a read error. The rearrangement uses TRBV14 and TRBJ2-7; 9 positions match TRBD1. Germline CDR1 reads SGHDN; CDR2 reads FVKESK. This CDR3 is built from 13 residues. J was trimmed by 2 bases and V by 5 bases; bases with no gene match: 1. The CDR3 nucleotides are TGTGCCAGCAGCTGGACAGGGGCCTACGAGCAGTACTTC. Encoded protein: CASSWTGAYEQYF.

The genes are TRBV5-6 and TRBJ2-3; perhaps TRBD1 as D (5 bases). The CDR3 extends over 15 amino acids. The germline V gene encodes CDR1 SGHDT and CDR2 YYEEEE. Trimming removed 0 bases at V and 0 bases at J, with 8 bases between. CDR3 nucleotides: TGTGCCAGCAGCTTGGGACAGTATAGCACAGATACGCAGTATTTT. Its translation is CASSLGQYSTDTQYF.

A few counts support this clonotype. This chain links TRBV3-1 with TRBJ2-1; 7 bases map to TRBD2. V was clipped by 4 bases and J by 7 bases; unmatched bases: 13. CDR3 size: 16 residues. Germline-derived CDR1 and CDR2 are LGHDT and YNNKEL (reference sequence). CDR3 sequence: CASSLDEGGPGNEQFF. DNA of the CDR3: TGTGCCAGCAGCCTCGATGAGGGAGGGCCAGGGAATGAGCAGTTCTTC.

This clonotype was counted a few times. CDR3 bases: TGTGCCAGCAGCGGTGGGACAGGGGAAGTGGGCATTCAGTACTTC. Its translation is CASSGGTGEVGIQYF. The V call is TRBV5-6, the J call TRBJ2-4, with 10 bases fitting TRBD1. V lost 4 bases and J lost 9; bases outside the gene matches: 10. There are 15 residues in the CDR3. In germline, CDR1 is SGHDT, CDR2 YYEEEE.

This clonotype has a handful of counts. The chain joins TRBV20-1 to TRBJ1-2; D ambiguous. CDR3 size: 13 residues. V shed 1 base and J shed 0 bases, with 6 bases lying between them. Germline CDR1 and CDR2: DFQATT and SNEGSKA (reference sequence). CDR3 residues: CSARARTNYGYTF. CDR3 DNA sequence: TGCAGTGCTAGAGCCAGAACTAACTATGGCTACACCTTC.

This clonotype was counted only a few times. V is TRBV20-1 and J is TRBJ2-5, with D possibly called TRBD1 or TRBD2 (5 bases each). This CDR3 spans 15 amino acids. V was pared by 3 bases and J by 5 bases, with 19 bases between. Germline V gene data show CDR1 as DFQATT and CDR2 as SNEGSKA (reference sequence). For the CDR3, the DNA is TGCAGTGCTAGCGGTCTCAGGGAGACGGAGGAGACCCAGTACTTC. It translates to CSASGLRETEETQYF.

This clonotype was recorded at least ten times. The chain carries TRBV4-1 and TRBJ1-2, with 8 bases identical to TRBD1. Trimming took 1 base from V and 4 from J; bases not matched to a gene: 2. CDR1 MGHRA and CDR2 YSYEKL come from the germline V gene. CDR3 size: 14 residues. The CDR3 sequence is CASSQAGGAYGYTF. CDR3 nucleotides: TGCGCCAGCAGCCAAGCAGGGGGCGCCTATGGCTACACCTTC.

This chain connects TRBV7-9 to TRBJ2-3, with D unresolved. Germline V CDR1 and CDR2: SEHNR, FQNEAQ (reference sequence). The CDR3 loop spans 12 amino acids. V was clipped by 5 bases and J by 6 bases, with 9 bases between them. CDR3 sequence (DNA): TGTGCCAGCAGCCGAGACGGGGATACGCAGTATTTT. Protein sequence: CASSRDGDTQYF.

The chain carries TRBV19 and TRBJ2-7; 8 positions match TRBD1. The junction had 10 bases not matched to a gene; V was cut back by 6 bases and J by 3 bases. The V gene's germline CDR1 is LNHDA and CDR2 SQIVND (reference sequence). This CDR3 region has 15 residues. The CDR3 reads CASSPTGEKGYEQYF. The CDR3 region has the DNA TGTGCCAGTAGCCCGACAGGGGAGAAGGGCTACGAGCAGTACTTC.

This clonotype was picked up many times. V usage is TRBV6-5 and J usage is TRBJ2-5, with D perhaps TRBD1 or TRBD2 (6 bases each). Per the germline V gene, CDR1 is MNHEY and CDR2 is SVGAGI. There are 15 residues in the CDR3. The V gene lost 0 bases and the J gene lost 8 bases, with 16 bases spanning the gap. The CDR3, as DNA: TGTGCCAGCAGTTACTCGACGGGGGCCGACCAAACCCAGTACTTC. Its protein product is CASSYSTGADQTQYF.

Many counts were recorded for this clonotype. The rearrangement links TRBV10-3 to TRBJ2-3; 7 positions agree with TRBD1. This CDR3 region has 19 residues. Losses at the gene ends were 2 bases for V and 2 bases for J; bases not matched to a gene: 16. Germline V gene lookup returns CDR1 ENHRY and CDR2 SYGVKD. CDR3 in amino acids: CAISEPISGQASYTDTQYF. CDR3 sequence (DNA): TGTGCCATCAGTGAGCCAATTTCTGGACAGGCAAGCTACACAGATACGCAGTATTTT.

This clonotype occurred a few times. This rearrangement joins TRBV29-1 to TRBJ2-2; the match to TRBD1 covers 7 bases. The V gene end was trimmed by 5 bases and the J gene end by 5 bases; junction bases not matched to a gene: 2. The CDR3 has 12 residues. The germline V gene encodes CDR1 SQVTM and CDR2 ANQGSEA. For the CDR3, the DNA is TGCAGCGTTACAGGGGCGACCGGGGAGCTGTTTTTT. Protein: CSVTGATGELFF.

This chain connects TRBV2 to TRBJ2-3, with TRBD2 matching 13 bases. V trimming: 3 bases; J trimming: 4 bases; junction bases outside the gene matches: 13. The germline gives CDR1 SNHLY, CDR2 FYNNEI. The CDR3 spans 19 residues. The CDR3 DNA follows: TGTGCCAGCAGTGAGACTAGCGGGGGGCTCCAAATTGGGGCAGATACGCAGTATTTT. It yields the protein CASSETSGGLQIGADTQYF.

This clonotype showed up just a few times. This chain links TRBV4-1 with TRBJ2-7; D is ambiguous. V dropped 1 base and J dropped 7 bases, with 11 bases sitting between them. The CDR3 loop spans 13 amino acids. Germline V lookup: CDR1 MGHRA, CDR2 YSYEKL. CDR3 in DNA: TGCGCCAGCAGCCAAGGGGTGGGTTTAGAGCAGTACTTC. Amino acid sequence: CASSQGVGLEQYF.

This clonotype was seen a handful of times. The V gene is TRBV29-1, the J gene TRBJ2-3; 12 nucleotides match TRBD2. Looked up from germline, CDR1 is SQVTM and CDR2 is ANQGSEA. The junction had 1 base not matched to a gene; V was cut back by 2 bases and J by 4 bases. This CDR3 region has 14 residues. The CDR3 protein is CSVELAGGPDTQYF. The CDR3, as DNA: TGCAGCGTTGAACTAGCGGGAGGGCCAGATACGCAGTATTTT.

This clonotype was counted only a few times. J is TRBJ2-1 and V is TRBV7-2; no clear D. Deletions cut 1 base from V and 2 bases from J, with 9 bases between. Germline V lookup: CDR1 SGHTA, CDR2 FQGNSA. CDR3 length: 15 amino acids. The CDR3 protein is CASSLEGTTYNEQFF. As DNA, the CDR3 is TGTGCCAGCAGCTTAGAGGGTACTACCTACAATGAGCAGTTCTTC. The variable domain in full, with the rest retrieved from reference TRBV7-2 and TRBJ2-1, is GAGVSQSPSNKVTEKGKDVELRCDPISGHTALYWYRQSLGQGLEFLIYFQGNSAPDKSGLPSDRFSAERTGGSVSTLTIQRTQQEDSAVYLCASSLEGTTYNEQFFGPGTRLTVL.

CDR3 coding DNA: TGTGCCTGGAGTGTAGGCAGGGTCAATGAGCAGTTCTTC. As protein: CAWSVGRVNEQFF. The J gene is TRBJ2-1, the V gene TRBV30; perhaps TRBD1 as D (5 bases). The ends were cut back, 0 bases at V and 6 bases at J, with 9 bases in the middle. From germline, CDR1 is GTSNPN and CDR2 SVGIG (reference sequence). CDR3 length: 13 amino acids.

This chain connects TRBV7-9 to TRBJ1-2; D possibly corresponds to TRBD1 (6 bases). The length of the CDR3 is 16 residues. Germline CDR1 SEHNR, CDR2 FQNEAQ (reference sequence). The germline V and J ends were trimmed by 5 bases and 6 bases, with 22 bases remaining between them. In nucleotides, the CDR3 is TGTGCCAGCAGCCCGTTCACAGGGAGGATACCGGATGGCTACACCTTC. As protein: CASSPFTGRIPDGYTF. Drawing the rest from reference TRBV7-9 and TRBJ1-2, the complete variable domain is DTGVSQNPRHKITKRGQNVTFRCDPISEHNRLYWYRQTLGQGPEFLTYFQNEAQLEKSRLLSDRFSAERPKGSFSTLEIQRTEQGDSAMYLCASSPFTGRIPDGYTFGSGTRLTVV.

J is TRBJ2-4 and V is TRBV10-3; no clear D gene. Germline values: CDR1 ENHRY, CDR2 SYGVKD. V was trimmed by 0 bases and J by 0 bases, leaving 15 bases between them. This CDR3 contains 18 residues. This CDR3 reads CAISESIFQHIAKNIQYF. The CDR3 DNA sequence: TGTGCCATCAGTGAGTCGATCTTCCAGCACATAGCCAAAAACATTCAGTACTTC.

The gene calls are TRBV24-1 and TRBJ2-5; D is possibly TRBD2 (5 bases). The germline V gene encodes CDR1 KGHDR and CDR2 SFDVKD. This CDR3 is 14 amino acids long. V was cut by 9 bases and J by 7 bases, with 20 bases left in between. The CDR3 reads CATQPARARGTQYF. The CDR3 DNA is TGTGCCACCCAACCCGCCCGGGCCCGGGGGACCCAGTACTTC.